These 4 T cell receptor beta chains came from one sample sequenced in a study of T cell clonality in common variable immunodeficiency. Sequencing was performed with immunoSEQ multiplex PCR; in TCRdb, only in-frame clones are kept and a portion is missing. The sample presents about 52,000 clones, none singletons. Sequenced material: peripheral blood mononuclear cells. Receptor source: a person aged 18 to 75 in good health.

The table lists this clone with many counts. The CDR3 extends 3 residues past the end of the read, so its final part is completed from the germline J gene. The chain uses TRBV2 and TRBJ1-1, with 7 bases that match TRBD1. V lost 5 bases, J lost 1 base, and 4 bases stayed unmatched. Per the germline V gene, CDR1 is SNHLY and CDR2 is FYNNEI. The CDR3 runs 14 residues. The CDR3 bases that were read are TGTGCCAGCAGTTTATCAGGGGGGAACACTGAA. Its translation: CASSLSGGNTE. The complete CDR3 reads CASSLSGGNTEAFF.

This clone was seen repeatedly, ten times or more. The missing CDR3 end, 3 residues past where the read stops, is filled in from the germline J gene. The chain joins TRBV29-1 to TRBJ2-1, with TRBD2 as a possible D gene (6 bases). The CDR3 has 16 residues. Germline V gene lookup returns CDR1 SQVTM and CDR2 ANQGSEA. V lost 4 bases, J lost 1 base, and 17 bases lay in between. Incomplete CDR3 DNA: TGCAGCGTTGTGTTCCTCGGGGGAGTTTCCTACAATGAG. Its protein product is CSVVFLGGVSYNE. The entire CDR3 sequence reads CSVVFLGGVSYNEQFF.

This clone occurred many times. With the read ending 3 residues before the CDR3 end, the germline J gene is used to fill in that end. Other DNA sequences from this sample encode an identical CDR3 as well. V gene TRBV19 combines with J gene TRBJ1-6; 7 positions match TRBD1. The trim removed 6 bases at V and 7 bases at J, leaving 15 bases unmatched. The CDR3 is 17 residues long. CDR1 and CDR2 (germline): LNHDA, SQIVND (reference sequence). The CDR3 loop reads CASSNLYVGTANSPLHF. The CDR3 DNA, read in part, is TGTGCCAGTAGCAACCTATACGTGGGGACAGCAAATTCACCC. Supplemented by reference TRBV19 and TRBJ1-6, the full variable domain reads DGGITQSPKYLFRKEGQNVTLSCEQNLNHDAMYWYRQDPGQGLRLIYYSQIVNDFQKGDIAEGYSVSREKKESFPLTVTSAQKNPTAFYLCASSNLYVGTANSPLHFGNGTRLTVT.

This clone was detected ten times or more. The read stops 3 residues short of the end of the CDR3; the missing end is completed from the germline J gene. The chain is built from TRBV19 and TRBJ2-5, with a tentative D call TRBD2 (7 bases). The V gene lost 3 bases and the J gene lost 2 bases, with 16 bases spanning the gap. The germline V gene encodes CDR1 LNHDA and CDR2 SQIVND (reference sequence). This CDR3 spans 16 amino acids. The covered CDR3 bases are TGTGCCAGTAGTATTCCGGGCGGGGGCATACAAGAGACC. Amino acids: CASSIPGGGIQET. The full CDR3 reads CASSIPGGGIQETQYF.